These 28 T cell receptor beta chains were all obtained from the same sample, sequenced in a study of blood T cell repertoires in COVID-19. Here immunoSEQ multiplex PCR was the method, and the copy in TCRdb shows in-frame clones only, minus some. Of more than 110,000 clones listed, roughly three quarters are singletons. Specimen: PBMCs or T cells enriched from blood (not recorded which). All receptors derive from a woman in her forties or fifties who had recovered from COVID-19.

This clone showed up just once. The J gene is TRBJ1-2, the V gene TRBV21-1; TRBD1, the table's D call, lacks a check against the DNA. TRBV21-1 is flagged as a pseudogene. The CDR3 covers 11 residues. CDR3 sequence (DNA): TGTGCCAGCAAGGGACAGGGTGGCTACACCTTC. Translated: CASKGQGGYTF.

This sequence joins TRBV4-1 and TRBJ1-5; 9 bases are shared with TRBD1. With 4 bases clipped from V and 5 bases from J, the junction kept 6 bases outside the gene matches. Germline CDR1 and CDR2: MGHRA and YSYEKL. This CDR3 is 15 amino acids long. In nucleotides, the CDR3 is TGCGCCAGCAGCCCCGGACAGGGGATTGATCAGCCCCAGCATTTT. It encodes CASSPGQGIDQPQHF.

This chain connects TRBV10-3 to TRBJ1-1; tentatively, D is TRBD1 (5 bases). This CDR3 comprises 13 residues. V shed 0 bases and J shed 6 bases, with 8 bases lying between them. CDR1 is ENHRY, CDR2 SYGVKD, per germline. CDR3 DNA: TGTGCCATCAGTGAGTCTGCGGGGGCTGAAGCTTTCTTT. Translating it yields CAISESAGAEAFF.

Written as DNA, the CDR3 is TGTGCCAGCAGCTTGGGTGCAGTCAATGAGCAGTTCTTC. Translation gives CASSLGAVNEQFF. The J gene is TRBJ2-1, the V gene TRBV5-6; unclear D gene. Trimming pared 0 bases from V and 6 bases from J, leaving 7 bases between. Per germline, CDR1 SGHDT and CDR2 YYEEEE. The CDR3 has 13 residues.

In this sample, this clone turned up once. The chain combines TRBV6-5 with TRBJ2-2; D is perhaps TRBD1 (7 bases). The V end was cut by 7 bases, the J end by 6 bases, with 12 bases between. The CDR3 is made up of 13 amino acids. Germline CDR1 MNHEY, CDR2 SVGAGI. CDR3 nucleotide sequence: TGTGCCAGCAACTTCAGGGGGGCCGGGGAGCTGTTTTTT. Translated: CASNFRGAGELFF.

V usage is TRBV7-8 and J usage is TRBJ2-5, with D possibly being TRBD1 (5 bases). This CDR3 comprises 15 residues. CDR1 and CDR2 from the germline V gene are SGHVS and FQNEAQ. Trimming shortened V by 2 bases and J by 0 bases, and 10 bases separated the two germline ends. CDR3 sequence reads: CASSLTRQYQETQYF. In DNA, the CDR3 is TGTGCCAGCAGCTTAACCCGACAGTACCAAGAGACCCAGTACTTC.

This clone was recorded at least ten times. V gene TRBV5-4 combines with J gene TRBJ1-1; D may be TRBD1 (5 bases). CDR3 length: 14 amino acids. Germline CDR1 reads SGHNT; CDR2 reads YYREEE (reference sequence). The V end was cut by 4 bases, the J end by 1 base, with 11 bases between. Written as DNA, the CDR3 is TGTGCCAGCAGCGCCGGGGGGGGGAACACTGAAGCTTTCTTT. It yields the protein CASSAGGGNTEAFF.

The V gene is TRBV5-6, the J gene TRBJ2-3, with D tentatively TRBD1 (5 bases). The CDR3 loop spans 14 amino acids. Germline loops: CDR1 SGHDT, CDR2 YYEEEE. V was clipped by 2 bases and J by 3 bases, with 10 bases between them. The CDR3 region is CASSFLDTTDTQYF. The CDR3 nucleotides are TGTGCCAGCAGCTTTTTGGACACGACAGATACGCAGTATTTT.

The chain employs TRBV7-3 and TRBJ2-3; perhaps TRBD2 as D (6 bases). This CDR3 contains 14 residues. V lost 2 bases and J 1 base, leaving 7 bases between the germline ends. Germline CDR1 SGHTA, CDR2 FQGTGA. The CDR3 sequence: CASSLAGRTDTQYF. CDR3 nucleotide sequence: TGTGCCAGCAGCTTAGCGGGGCGCACAGATACGCAGTATTTT. Drawing the rest from reference TRBV7-3 and TRBJ2-3, the complete variable domain is GAGVSQTPSNKVTEKGKYVELRCDPISGHTALYWYRQSLGQGPEFLIYFQGTGAADDSGLPNDRFFAVRPEGSVSTLKIQRTERGDSAVYLCASSLAGRTDTQYFGPGTRLTVL.

This chain connects TRBV11-2 to TRBJ1-2; TRBD1 might be the D (6 bases). Trimming shortened V by 2 bases and J by 8 bases, and 9 bases separated the two germline ends. The CDR3 sequence is 12 residues long. Germline V gene sequence: CDR1 SGHAT, CDR2 FQNNGV. The CDR3 loop is CASSLRGRGYTF. CDR3 bases: TGTGCCAGCAGCTTAAGGGGGAGAGGCTACACCTTC.

The chain combines TRBV5-4 with TRBJ2-3; 9 nucleotides line up with TRBD2. The CDR3 is 15 residues long. J gave up 2 bases and V 4 bases, and 5 bases lay outside the gene matches. Germline V gene lookup returns CDR1 SGHNT and CDR2 YYREEE (reference sequence). The CDR3 DNA sequence: TGTGCCAGCAGCGGTCTAGCGGGGACCACAGATACGCAGTATTTT. This encodes CASSGLAGTTDTQYF.

The chain employs TRBV7-2 and TRBJ1-6; D remains unclear. Trimming cost V 4 bases and J 5 bases, with 12 bases left between them. Per the germline V gene, CDR1 is SGHTA and CDR2 is FQGNSA. This CDR3 has 15 amino acids. The chain's CDR3 is CASSWKTWNNSPLHF. The DNA of the CDR3 is TGTGCCAGCAGCTGGAAGACATGGAATAATTCACCCCTCCACTTT. The whole variable domain, filled in from reference TRBV7-2 and TRBJ1-6, reads GAGVSQSPSNKVTEKGKDVELRCDPISGHTALYWYRQSLGQGLEFLIYFQGNSAPDKSGLPSDRFSAERTGGSVSTLTIQRTQQEDSAVYLCASSWKTWNNSPLHFGNGTRLTVT.

The genes are TRBV7-2 and TRBJ2-7; 9 bases match TRBD1. V shed 4 bases and J 5 bases; nucleotides not matched to a gene: 3. In germline, CDR1 is SGHTA, CDR2 FQGNSA. The CDR3 runs to 13 residues. This chain's CDR3 is CASSSDRGHEQYF. DNA for the CDR3: TGTGCCAGCAGCTCGGACAGGGGCCACGAGCAGTACTTC.

V usage is TRBV27 and J usage is TRBJ1-6; unclear D gene. The CDR3 has 16 residues. V lost 2 bases and J 0 bases, leaving 8 bases between the germline ends. CDR1 MNHEY and CDR2 SMNVEV come from the germline V gene (reference sequence). The DNA of the CDR3 is TGTGCCAGCAGTTTAAACAGACACTCCTATAATTCACCCCTCCACTTT. This codes for CASSLNRHSYNSPLHF.

The chain recombines TRBV6-5 with TRBJ1-2; 11 bases agree with TRBD1. The CDR3 runs 15 residues. Trimming took 2 bases from V and 8 from J; bases not matched to a gene: 7. CDR1 is MNHEY and CDR2 is SVGAGI in the germline V gene. The DNA of the CDR3 is TGTGCCAGCAGTTACGCTTGGACAGGGGGCGCGGGCTACACCTTC. It is translated as CASSYAWTGGAGYTF.

The rearrangement uses TRBV6-4 and TRBJ1-4; no reliable D call. CDR1 and CDR2 (germline): MRHNA, SNTAGT. The CDR3 contains 14 residues. V was cut by 3 bases and J by 6 bases, with 11 bases left in between. The CDR3, as DNA: TGTGCCAGCAGTGAATCGGGAGGTGATGAAAAACTGTTTTTT. This gives the protein CASSESGGDEKLFF.

The chain links TRBV7-8 to TRBJ1-2; D unclear. V was trimmed by 1 base and J by 2 bases, leaving 11 bases between them. Per germline, CDR1 SGHVS and CDR2 FQNEAQ. CDR3 size: 15 residues. This chain's CDR3 is CASSLGGRANYGYTF. In nucleotides, the CDR3 is TGTGCCAGCAGCTTAGGAGGGAGGGCAAACTATGGCTACACCTTC.

The chain carries TRBV5-1 and TRBJ2-5, with TRBD2 matching 9 bases. Germline lookup yields CDR1 SGHRS and CDR2 YFSETQ. Unmatched junction bases numbered 5, after V lost 0 bases and J lost 5 bases. The CDR3 is 15 amino acids. The CDR3 loop reads CASSLGTSVGETQYF. The CDR3 DNA reads TGCGCCAGCAGCTTGGGGACTAGCGTAGGGGAGACCCAGTACTTC.

The chain couples TRBV6-4 to TRBJ2-1; 9 nucleotides align to TRBD1. The CDR3 has 13 residues. Germline V gene sequence: CDR1 MRHNA, CDR2 SNTAGT. Trimming removed 7 bases from V and 5 bases from J; junction bases left unmatched: 3. As DNA, the CDR3 is TGTGCCAGCACCCGGACAGGGGACAATGAGCAGTTCTTC. Residues: CASTRTGDNEQFF.

The CDR3 DNA follows: TGTGCCAGCTCACCGAGGAACACCGGGGAGCTGTTTTTT. This gives the protein CASSPRNTGELFF. This sequence joins TRBV18 and TRBJ2-2; no firm D call. Germline CDR1 KGHSH, CDR2 LQKENI. Trimming took 3 bases from V and 1 from J, leaving 3 bases between them. The CDR3 length is 13 residues.

The chain links TRBV5-4 to TRBJ1-5; tentative D call: TRBD1 (5 bases). CDR1 SGHNT and CDR2 YYREEE come from the germline V gene (reference sequence). This CDR3 contains 16 residues. Between the trimmed V and J ends, which lost 4 bases and 0 bases, there was a span of 14 bases. Written as DNA, the CDR3 is TGTGCCAGCAGCGTTGGGGGGGGGAATAGCAATCAGCCCCAGCATTTT. Translated: CASSVGGGNSNQPQHF.

V gene TRBV20-1 combines with J gene TRBJ1-4; D is possibly TRBD1 (6 bases). The CDR3 totals 11 residues. The V end lost 5 bases, the J end lost 14 bases, and 15 bases lay between the germline ends. Germline CDR1 reads DFQATT; CDR2 reads SNEGSKA (reference sequence). CDR3 nucleotides: TGCAGTGCTGCCGGGCCTGGGGGCCTGTTTTTT. This encodes CSAAGPGGLFF.

J is TRBJ2-1 and V is TRBV11-3, with 8 bases lining up with TRBD1. The CDR3 covers 14 residues. V lost 5 bases and J lost 4; bases outside the gene matches: 4. The germline CDR1 and CDR2 sequences are SGHNT and YENEEA. This chain's CDR3 is CASSLTGVYNEQFF. CDR3 coding DNA: TGTGCCAGCAGCCTGACAGGGGTGTACAATGAGCAGTTCTTC. Drawing the rest from reference TRBV11-3 and TRBJ2-1, the complete variable domain is EAGVVQSPRYKIIEKKQPVAFWCNPISGHNTLYWYLQNLGQGPELLIRYENEEAVDDSQLPKDRFSAERLKGVDSTLKIQPAELGDSAVYLCASSLTGVYNEQFFGPGTRLTVL.

This chain links TRBV3-1 (or the pseudogene TRBV3-2) with TRBJ2-3; no clear D. V shed 3 bases and J shed 0 bases, with 13 bases lying between them. The CDR3 totals 16 residues. From germline, CDR1 is LGHDT and CDR2 YNNKEL (reference sequence). CDR3 in amino acids: CASSQGERPSTDTQYF. The CDR3 coding sequence is TGTGCCAGCAGCCAGGGCGAACGTCCTAGCACAGATACGCAGTATTTT.

This rearrangement joins TRBV21-1 to TRBJ2-7; the table's D call TRBD1 went unverified against the DNA. TRBV21-1 is listed as a pseudogene. The CDR3 has 15 residues. The CDR3 reads CASSRRTGQGWEQYF. The CDR3 nucleotides read TGTGCCAGCAGCCGACGGACGGGACAGGGGTGGGAGCAGTACTTC.

J is TRBJ1-1 and V is TRBV28; D ambiguous. Germline lookup yields CDR1 MDHEN and CDR2 SYDVKM. V was pared by 10 bases and J by 1 base, with 7 bases between. The CDR3 length is 11 residues. CDR3 nucleotide sequence: TGTGCCACTCGGTGGAACACTGAAGCTTTCTTT. Protein sequence: CATRWNTEAFF. Using reference TRBV28 and TRBJ1-1 for the parts outside the CDR3, the full variable domain is DVKVTQSSRYLVKRTGEKVFLECVQDMDHENMFWYRQDPGLGLRLIYFSYDVKMKEKGDIPEGYSVSREKKERFSLILESASTNQTSMYLCATRWNTEAFFGQGTRLTVV.

V gene TRBV27 combines with J gene TRBJ1-1, with D tentatively TRBD1 (6 bases). V lost 2 bases and J lost 8, with 18 bases in between. The CDR3 spans 15 residues. The V gene's germline CDR1 is MNHEY and CDR2 SMNVEV (reference sequence). In nucleotides, the CDR3 is TGTGCCAGCAGTTTAGCACCCGGGACACTGAGGGAAGCTTTCTTT. Translating gives CASSLAPGTLREAFF.

The chain combines TRBV5-1 with TRBJ1-4, with 9 bases matching TRBD1. The germline CDR1 and CDR2 sequences are SGHRS and YFSETQ. The CDR3 is 14 amino acids. Germline trimming cut 4 bases from V and 6 bases from J; bases unmatched to any gene: 4. In DNA form, the CDR3 reads TGCGCCAGCAGCGCACAGGGGGCGCATGAAAAACTGTTTTTT. Translating gives CASSAQGAHEKLFF.